These T cell receptor beta chains were read from a single sample in a study of regulatory T cells in long-lasting Graves disease. In TCRdb, the multiplex PCR reads were re-called with MiXCR into one record per CDR3 protein. The table has 300,000 or so distinct CDR3 sequences, roughly 21% seen once; the top ten hold roughly 27%. The material was peripheral blood mononuclear cells (PBMCs), obtained when the disease was refractory, from a patient treated with antithyroid drugs. The receptors here all came from a female donor with Graves disease. Each CDR3 is given with its conserved first and last residue. The order of the fields is clone size, J gene, D gene, V gene, CDR3 length, CDR3 protein, CDR3 DNA. The D gene is left open where the match is weak. Rows give clone size only sometimes, using once, few, many, or a class for an expanded clone.

size: few
J: TRBJ1-5
D: TRBD1
V: TRBV24-1
length: 15
CDR3: CATSERGQGMQPQHF
DNA: TGTGCCACCAGTGAGCGAGGACAGGGAATGCAGCCCCAGCATTTT

size: many
J: TRBJ1-2
D: -
V: TRBV6-5
length: 13
CDR3: CASSYSIPPSYTF
DNA: TGTGCCAGCAGTTACTCGATTCCACCAAGCTACACCTTC

size: -
J: TRBJ1-2
D: -
V: TRBV20-1
length: 14
CDR3: CSARAPGVGYGYTF
DNA: TGCAGTGCTAGGGCTCCAGGGGTGGGTTATGGCTACACCTTC

size: few
J: TRBJ2-5
D: -
V: TRBV5-1
length: 14
CDR3: CASSLERGIWDQYF
DNA: TGCGCCAGCAGCCTAGAAAGGGGGATTTGGGACCAGTACTTC

size: many
J: TRBJ1-2
D: -
V: TRBV6-1
length: 16
CDR3: CATHLVGGVSNYGYTF
DNA: TGTGCCACCCACCTAGTGGGAGGCGTCTCTAACTATGGCTACACCTTC

size: -
J: TRBJ1-3
D: -
V: TRBV7-9
length: 15
CDR3: CASSPGFSSGNTIYF
DNA: TGTGCCAGCAGCCCCGGGTTCAGCTCTGGAAACACCATATATTTT

size: many
J: TRBJ1-2
D: -
V: TRBV10-3
length: 15
CDR3: CAISGLYSGVAGYTF
DNA: TGTGCCATCAGTGGCCTCTACTCGGGGGTTGCTGGCTACACCTTC

size: -
J: TRBJ1-4
D: -
V: TRBV4-3
length: 15
CDR3: CASSSRVGDGEKLFF
DNA: TGCGCCAGCAGCTCCAGGGTAGGGGACGGCGAAAAACTGTTTTTT

size: many
J: TRBJ1-4
D: TRBD1
V: TRBV29-1
length: 13
CDR3: CSVEEGADEKLFF
DNA: TGCAGCGTTGAGGAGGGGGCGGATGAAAAACTGTTTTTT

size: -
J: TRBJ2-5
D: -
V: TRBV20-1
length: 14
CDR3: CSARAIANQETQYF
DNA: TGCAGTGCACGTGCAATAGCGAACCAAGAGACCCAGTACTTC

size: few
J: TRBJ1-4
D: -
V: TRBV19
length: 14
CDR3: CASSIGPVREKLFF
DNA: TGTGCCAGTAGTATAGGGCCGGTCCGGGAAAAACTGTTTTTT

size: -
J: TRBJ2-2
D: TRBD2
V: TRBV7-2
length: 14
CDR3: CASSFGGVTGELFF
DNA: TGTGCCAGCAGCTTCGGGGGGGTCACCGGGGAGCTGTTTTTT

size: -
J: TRBJ1-4
D: -
V: TRBV5-1
length: 13
CDR3: CASRGSSNEKLFF
DNA: TGCGCCAGCAGAGGCAGTTCTAATGAAAAACTGTTTTTT

size: few
J: TRBJ2-1
D: TRBD2
V: TRBV20-1
length: 15
CDR3: CSARDSGRDYNEQFF
DNA: TGCAGTGCTAGAGATAGCGGGAGGGATTACAATGAGCAGTTCTTC

size: many
J: TRBJ2-4
D: -
V: TRBV6-1
length: 13
CDR3: CASRPNSADIQYF
DNA: TGTGCCAGCAGGCCTAACTCCGCAGACATTCAGTACTTC

size: many
J: TRBJ2-5
D: -
V: TRBV6-1
length: 15
CDR3: CASRPRLVLQETQYF
DNA: TGTGCCAGCAGACCCCGACTTGTACTTCAAGAGACCCAGTACTTC

size: many
J: TRBJ2-7
D: -
V: TRBV6-5
length: 14
CDR3: CASSYSFPAYEQYF
DNA: TGTGCCAGCAGTTACTCCTTTCCGGCGTACGAGCAGTACTTC

size: few
J: TRBJ2-7
D: -
V: TRBV20-1
length: 14
CDR3: CSARGDLMAYEQYF
DNA: TGCAGTGCTCGAGGAGATCTGATGGCCTACGAGCAGTACTTC

size: many
J: TRBJ1-2
D: TRBD1
V: TRBV30
length: 15
CDR3: CAWSVRDRDSPGYTF
DNA: TGTGCCTGGAGTGTTAGGGACAGGGACTCCCCCGGCTACACCTTC